These 11 T cell receptor beta chains were sequenced from one sample in a study of T cells in Graves' hyperthyroidism and ophthalmopathy (dated by TCRdb to between 2019 and 2020). The library came from multiplex PCR. This sample was sequenced with an Illumina HiSeq 2000. The TCR beta CDR3 regions were amplified from RNA transcripts. For the first round of RT-PCR on the TCR CDR3, the HTBI primer set was used together with the Qiagen OneStep RT-PCR kit. TCRdb reprocessed the public reads (quality trimming at Q25 with fastp, clone calling with MiXCR) and kept in-frame beta chains. Each record represents a unique CDR3 protein, reported with the most common genes and DNA among its rows. The sample records under 400,000 distinct CDR3 sequences, roughly 25% of which are singletons. The ten largest clonotypes hold around 67% of the sample. Material for sequencing was blood. The receptors shown here come from a man in his forties or fifties with Graves' hyperthyroidism.

There are many counts of this clonotype. J is TRBJ2-2 and V is TRBV7-9; TRBD2 is a possible D gene (7 bases). V was cut by 2 bases and J by 0 bases, with 16 bases left in between. The CDR3 is made up of 18 amino acids. Germline CDR1 SEHNR, CDR2 FQNEAQ (reference sequence). This CDR3 is CASSLKGPGGPNTGELFF. In DNA form, the CDR3 reads TGTGCCAGCAGCTTAAAAGGCCCCGGGGGGCCGAACACCGGGGAGCTGTTTTTT.

This clonotype was observed a few times. V and J are TRBV29-1 and TRBJ1-2, with 7 bases matching TRBD1. Germline CDR1 SQVTM, CDR2 ANQGSEA. This CDR3 is 16 amino acids long. The ends lost 3 bases at V and 4 bases at J; junction bases unmatched: 14. The chain's CDR3 is CSVETRGQGGGYGYTF. CDR3 nucleotides: TGCAGCGTTGAGACAAGGGGGCAGGGAGGCGGCTATGGCTACACCTTC.

This clonotype has more than one count but fewer than ten. The gene calls are TRBV12-5 and TRBJ2-1; unclear D gene. The V gene's germline CDR1 is LGHNT and CDR2 FRNRAP. With 6 bases removed from V and 9 bases from J, the gap between germline ends came to 12 bases. This CDR3 has 12 amino acids. The CDR3 DNA sequence: TGTGCTAGTGGACCACACCAGGCTGAGCAGTTCTTC. This gives the protein CASGPHQAEQFF.

The table lists this clonotype with a count of one. Its ends do not fully match the called genes, so a read error is possible. The V call is TRBV6-1, the J call TRBJ2-7; 11 bases map to TRBD2. CDR1 is MNHNS, CDR2 SASEGT, per germline. The CDR3 totals 14 residues. The CDR3 DNA is TGTGCCAGCGGTGATAGCGGGAGGGCCAACGAGCAGTACTTC. Translation gives CASGDSGRANEQYF.

This chain joins TRBV19 and TRBJ1-1, with D hard to call. CDR3 length equals 12 residues. Germline CDR1 LNHDA, CDR2 SQIVND (reference sequence). V lost 7 bases to trimming and J lost 5 bases, with 11 bases between them. CDR3 in amino acids: CASTSQQTEAFF. CDR3 nucleotide sequence: TGTGCCAGTACCTCCCAACAAACTGAAGCTTTCTTT.

The table lists this clonotype with a few counts. The CDR3 spells CASSLADLNYNEQFF. CDR3 coding DNA: TGTGCCAGCAGCTTAGCAGACCTAAATTACAATGAGCAGTTCTTC. The chain has TRBV7-2 and TRBJ2-1, with D unclear. The germline V gene has CDR1 SGHTA and CDR2 FQGNSA. Deletions cut 0 bases from V and 4 bases from J, with 10 bases between. This CDR3 has 15 residues.

The CDR3 bases are TGTGCCAGCAGCACCCAGGGGCGATTATTAAAAGAGACCCAGTACTTC. This codes for CASSTQGRLLKETQYF. The V and J genes are TRBV7-9 and TRBJ2-5; TRBD1 is a possible D gene (6 bases). This CDR3 region has 16 residues. Trimming shortened V by 5 bases and J by 3 bases, and 19 bases separated the two germline ends. Germline V gene data show CDR1 as SEHNR and CDR2 as FQNEAQ (reference sequence). Looking up the rest from reference TRBV7-9 and TRBJ2-5 gives the full variable domain: DTGVSQNPRHKITKRGQNVTFRCDPISEHNRLYWYRQTLGQGPEFLTYFQNEAQLEKSRLLSDRFSAERPKGSFSTLEIQRTEQGDSAMYLCASSTQGRLLKETQYFGPGTRLLVL.

This chain uses TRBV10-2 with TRBJ1-6, with D tentatively TRBD1 (5 bases). Trimming removed 5 bases from V and 10 bases from J, with 15 bases in between. Looked up from germline, CDR1 is WSHSY and CDR2 is SAAADI. The CDR3 spans 14 residues. CDR3 coding DNA: TGCGCCAGCAGTACCGGGACCGCAGAGTCACCCCTCCACTTT. Translated, it gives CASSTGTAESPLHF.

This clonotype was counted only a few times. The V gene is TRBV9, the J gene TRBJ2-1, with D possibly being TRBD1 (6 bases). CDR1 SGDLS and CDR2 YYNGEE come from the germline V gene. V was shortened by 3 bases and J by 10 bases, with 11 bases between the two germline ends. The CDR3 totals 12 residues. In DNA, the CDR3 is TGTGCCAGCAGCGGGACCGGGACAGAGCAGTTCTTC. This sequence encodes CASSGTGTEQFF. The full variable domain, with the rest looked up from reference TRBV9 and TRBJ2-1, is DSGVTQTPKHLITATGQRVTLRCSPRSGDLSVYWYQQSLDQGLQFLIQYYNGEERAKGNILERFSAQQFPDLHSELNLSSLELGDSALYFCASSGTGTEQFFGPGTRLTVL.

Only a few counts were recorded for this clonotype. The rearrangement joins TRBV7-9 to TRBJ2-3; D possibly corresponds to TRBD1 (6 bases). Germline values: CDR1 SEHNR, CDR2 FQNEAQ (reference sequence). Trimming removed 5 bases at V and 6 bases at J, with 18 bases between. The CDR3 contains 15 residues. The CDR3 nucleotides read TGTGCCAGCAGCCTAAGGACCCAGGGGACGGATACGCAGTATTTT. Amino acid sequence: CASSLRTQGTDTQYF.

The rearrangement joins TRBV6-2 or TRBV6-3 to TRBJ2-5; D gene uncertain. V lost 2 bases and J lost 11, with 15 bases in between. This CDR3 spans 13 amino acids. The germline V gene has CDR1 MNHEY and CDR2 SVGEGT. The CDR3 reads CASSYDGASRQYF. Written as DNA, the CDR3 is TGTGCCAGCAGTTACGACGGTGCCAGCCGTCAGTACTTC.